This TCR beta chain was recorded in a study of cytomegalovirus exposure and HLA in healthy donors. This CDR3 is built from 15 residues. The V and J ends lost 5 bases and 3 bases respectively, with 13 bases between them. Germline V gene lookup returns CDR1 SGHAT and CDR2 FQNNGV. The PCR had 60 Vbeta and 13 Jbeta primers. In the study's own analysis: Roughly 11 million shared chains were among around 80 million unique TCR beta chains counted in a later analysis. Using immunoSEQ multiplex PCR, the repertoire was profiled, and TCRdb retains in-frame clones only, with some absent. The DNA was the basis for D and trimming; V, J and clone size are from that table. This table has roughly 130,000 clones, 74% appearing once.

This sequence joins TRBV11-2 and TRBJ2-2; D possibly corresponds to TRBD1 (6 bases). Sequencing used PBMCs. The clonotype was recovered from a man between 18 and 35 years old in good health and CMV-seropositive. CDR3 region: CASSPLTGYTGELFF. CDR3 in DNA: TGTGCCAGCAGCCCGCTAACAGGGTACACCGGGGAGCTGTTTTTT.